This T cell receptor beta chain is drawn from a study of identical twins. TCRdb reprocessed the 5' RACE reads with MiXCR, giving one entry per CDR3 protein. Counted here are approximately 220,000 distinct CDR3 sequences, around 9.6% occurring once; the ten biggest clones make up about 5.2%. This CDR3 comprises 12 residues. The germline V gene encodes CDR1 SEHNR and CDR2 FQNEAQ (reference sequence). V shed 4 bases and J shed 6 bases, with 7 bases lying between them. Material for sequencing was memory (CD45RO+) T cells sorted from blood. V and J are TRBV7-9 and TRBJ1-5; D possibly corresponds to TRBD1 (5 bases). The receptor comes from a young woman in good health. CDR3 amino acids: CASSSGSQPQHF. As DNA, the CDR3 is TGTGCCAGCAGCTCAGGGAGTCAGCCCCAGCATTTT. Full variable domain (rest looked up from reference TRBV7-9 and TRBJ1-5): DTGVSQNPRHKITKRGQNVTFRCDPISEHNRLYWYRQTLGQGPEFLTYFQNEAQLEKSRLLSDRFSAERPKGSFSTLEIQRTEQGDSAMYLCASSSGSQPQHFGDGTRLSIL.